This note documents a single T cell receptor (beta chain) sequence. The PCR made use of 60 Vbeta and 13 Jbeta primers. Measured with immunoSEQ multiplex PCR; TCRdb has only the in-frame clones, and not every one. Of fewer than 250,000 clones detected, around four fifths appear once; the ten largest clones hold 0.95% to 1.4%. These data come from a study of cytomegalovirus exposure and HLA in healthy donors. The CDR3 loop spans 19 amino acids. Unmatched junction bases numbered 17, after V lost 4 bases and J lost 7 bases. The V gene's germline CDR1 is SGHDT and CDR2 YYEEEE. V and J are TRBV5-6 and TRBJ2-2, with TRBD1 matching over 12 bases. The receptor was isolated from a woman in her thirties or forties in good health and CMV-seronegative. The sample consisted of PBMCs. CDR3 sequence reads: CASSLGTGGAWSYHGELFF. The CDR3 DNA reads TGTGCCAGCAGCCTTGGGACAGGGGGCGCGTGGAGCTATCACGGGGAGCTGTTTTTT.